The next 5 T cell receptor beta chains were all read from a single sample in a study of T-cell reconstitution after alpha-beta-depleted transplantation in children. It was with unique molecular identifiers that the TCRbeta library was prepared. TCRdb ran MiXCR on the PCR reads and lists one entry per CDR3 protein. This sample has fewer than 95,000 distinct CDR3 sequences, with 12% found just once. Specimen: PBMCs from the stem cell graft donor, collected from the stem cell graft. These TCRs come from a human donor who donated a stem cell graft to a child with inherited bone marrow failure.

This clonotype appeared many times. The CDR3 loop is CASSFGGWSSYNEQFF. The CDR3 region has the DNA TGTGCCAGCAGTTTTGGCGGATGGAGCTCCTACAATGAGCAGTTCTTC. The J gene is TRBJ2-1, the V gene TRBV12-3 or TRBV12-4, with D unresolved. The V end lost 3 bases, the J end lost 0 bases, and 12 bases lay between the germline ends. This CDR3 has 16 residues.

The V and J genes are TRBV18 and TRBJ1-3, with D perhaps matching TRBD1 (5 bases). The CDR3 is made up of 13 amino acids. Germline assignment: CDR1 KGHSH and CDR2 LQKENI. The V end lost 6 bases, the J end lost 1 base, and 7 bases lay between the germline ends. CDR3 in amino acids: CASSRESGNTIYF. The CDR3 bases are TGTGCCAGCTCCAGGGAATCTGGAAACACCATATATTTT. The variable domain in full, with the rest retrieved from reference TRBV18 and TRBJ1-3, is NAGVMQNPRHLVRRRGQEARLRCSPMKGHSHVYWYRQLPEEGLKFMVYLQKENIIDESGMPKERFSAEFPKEGPSILRIQQVVRGDSAAYFCASSRESGNTIYFGEGSWLTVV.

Ten or more counts support this clonotype. The V call is TRBV7-2, the J call TRBJ2-7, with D tentatively TRBD1 (6 bases). The CDR3 sequence is 13 residues long. Trimming took off 5 bases at V and 2 bases at J, with 10 bases between the two ends. The germline CDR1 and CDR2 sequences are SGHTA and FQGNSA. The CDR3 loop is CASSHRTAYEQYF. The CDR3 DNA reads as TGTGCCAGCAGCCACAGGACAGCCTACGAGCAGTACTTC.

This clonotype was seen a handful of times. It may be a read error: a sequence one base away is much more abundant. The rearrangement uses TRBV4-2 and TRBJ1-2, with a tentative D call TRBD1 (5 bases). V lost 4 bases, J lost 4 bases, and 13 bases lay in between. Germline assignment: CDR1 LGHNA and CDR2 YNFKEQ. CDR3 length equals 14 residues. The CDR3 protein is CASSPGTVFYGYTF. The CDR3 bases are TGTGCCAGCAGCCCCGGGACGGTCTTCTATGGCTACACCTTC.

This clonotype appeared many times. The V call is TRBV29-1, the J call TRBJ2-1; D assignment may be TRBD1 or TRBD2 (5 bases each). Germline V CDR1 and CDR2: SQVTM, ANQGSEA. This CDR3 spans 12 amino acids. CDR3 amino acids: CGCGFRAGEQFF. The CDR3 DNA reads TGCGGTTGCGGGTTTAGGGCAGGGGAGCAGTTCTTC.